The 19 T cell receptor beta chains below come from one sample, sequenced in a study of identical twins (TCRdb year 2016). Library prep was done by 5' RACE. The instrument given in TCRdb is Illumina HiSeq 2000. TCRdb applied fastp at Q25 and MiXCR to the public reads, then kept only in-frame beta chains. Each record represents a unique CDR3 protein, reported with the most common genes and DNA among its rows. Present in this sample are around 550,000 distinct CDR3 sequences, roughly 15% of which were seen just once. About 0.47% of the sample rests with the top ten. These data were also filed under a second study, of yellow fever vaccine responses in identical twins.

The sequenced sample consisted of CD4+ T cells sorted from blood. The receptors were sampled from a woman under 30 in good health.

The J gene is TRBJ2-5, the V gene TRBV27; the match to TRBD1 covers 7 bases. Germline V gene sequence: CDR1 MNHEY, CDR2 SMNVEV (reference sequence). The CDR3 totals 15 residues. The J segment lost 3 bases and the V segment lost 4 bases, leaving 8 bases of the junction unmatched. The CDR3 DNA reads TGTGCCAGCAGTTCTGAGGGGGCTGGCAAAGAGACCCAGTACTTC. Its translation: CASSSEGAGKETQYF.

This clonotype was picked up many times. The J gene is TRBJ2-5, the V gene TRBV12-3 or TRBV12-4; TRBD2 matches 10 bases. V dropped 6 bases and J dropped 5; count of bases not matched to a gene: 15. The CDR3 sequence is 17 residues long. The CDR3, as DNA: TGTGCCAGCAGAATATGGACTAGCGGTTCGAGGGTGGAGACCCAGTACTTC. It is translated as CASRIWTSGSRVETQYF.

J is TRBJ1-5 and V is TRBV20-1; D remains unclear. The germline V gene encodes CDR1 DFQATT and CDR2 SNEGSKA (reference sequence). Trimming stripped 0 bases from V and 2 bases from J, with 8 bases between. The CDR3 length is 14 residues. CDR3 DNA sequence: TGCAGTGCTAGAGATAGTCAGGGCAATCAGCCCCAGCATTTT. Its protein is CSARDSQGNQPQHF.

As concerns this clonotype: Because the CDR3 is missing its conserved closing phenylalanine or tryptophan, this is likely a read error. The chain couples TRBV24-1 to TRBJ1-1, with 12 nucleotides matching TRBD1. The CDR3 consists of 16 residues. V dropped 4 bases and J dropped 2; count of bases not matched to a gene: 4. Germline CDR1 is KGHDR and CDR2 is SFDVKD. This CDR3 reads CATSEAGQGANTEAFS. The CDR3 DNA follows: TGTGCCACCAGTGAGGCGGGACAGGGGGCTAACACTGAAGCTTTCTCT.

This clonotype was observed a few times. The gene calls are TRBV7-8 and TRBJ2-1, with 9 bases identical to TRBD2. This CDR3 contains 16 residues. Trimming cost V 2 bases and J 6 bases; bases outside gene matches: 8. Germline-derived CDR1 and CDR2 are SGHVS and FQNEAQ. CDR3 residues: CASSLNWIAGANEQFF. The CDR3 coding sequence is TGTGCCAGCAGCTTAAACTGGATAGCGGGGGCCAATGAGCAGTTCTTC.

This clonotype was seen a handful of times. CDR3 residues: CSATGTGLANYGYTF. The CDR3 DNA reads as TGCAGCGCCACTGGGACAGGGCTAGCTAACTATGGCTACACCTTC. This sequence joins TRBV29-1 and TRBJ1-2; 9 bases line up with TRBD1. The germline V gene has CDR1 SQVTM and CDR2 ANQGSEA. With 7 bases clipped from V and 0 bases from J, the junction kept 9 bases outside the gene matches. The CDR3 totals 15 residues.

The chain couples TRBV11-2 to TRBJ2-3; D unclear. CDR1 and CDR2 (germline): SGHAT, FQNNGV. The length of the CDR3 is 10 residues. V was clipped by 6 bases and J by 5 bases, with 3 bases between them. The CDR3 protein is CASRGDTQYF. CDR3 sequence (DNA): TGTGCCAGCAGAGGAGATACGCAGTATTTT. The whole variable domain, remainder taken from reference TRBV11-2 and TRBJ2-3, is EAGVAQSPRYKIIEKRQSVAFWCNPISGHATLYWYQQILGQGPKLLIQFQNNGVVDDSQLPKDRFSAERLKGVDSTLKIQPAKLEDSAVYLCASRGDTQYFGPGTRLTVL.

The CDR3 sequence is CASSYGLAEAKNIQYF. Written as DNA, the CDR3 is TGTGCCAGCAGTTATGGGCTAGCGGAAGCCAAAAACATTCAGTACTTC. This chain links TRBV6-5 with TRBJ2-4; TRBD2 matches 7 bases. CDR3 size: 16 residues. V was pared by 3 bases and J by 0 bases, with 5 bases of the junction left unmatched. Germline V gene lookup returns CDR1 MNHEY and CDR2 SVGAGI.

This clonotype occurred a few times. The V gene is TRBV20-1, the J gene TRBJ2-7, with TRBD2 as a possible D gene (7 bases). From germline, CDR1 is DFQATT and CDR2 SNEGSKA (reference sequence). The CDR3 sequence is 14 residues long. V was clipped by 5 bases and J by 0 bases, with 14 bases between them. The chain's CDR3 is CSAQKGGSSYEQYF. CDR3 nucleotide sequence: TGCAGTGCTCAAAAGGGGGGGAGCTCCTACGAGCAGTACTTC.

This clonotype occurred many times. The chain combines TRBV11-2 with TRBJ2-1; D uncertain. The CDR3 covers 17 residues. Germline CDR1 reads SGHAT; CDR2 reads FQNNGV. Trimming shortened V by 7 bases and J by 0 bases, and 19 bases separated the two germline ends. The CDR3 sequence is CASTKSRAASSYNEQFF. Written as DNA, the CDR3 is TGTGCCAGCACCAAATCCCGCGCAGCGAGCTCCTACAATGAGCAGTTCTTC.

This clonotype was counted between two and nine times. The chain carries TRBV7-7 and TRBJ2-1; 7 nucleotides match TRBD1. Trimming cost V 1 base and J 2 bases; bases outside gene matches: 2. This CDR3 is built from 15 residues. CDR1 is SSHAT, CDR2 FNYEAQ, per germline (reference sequence). CDR3: CASSLEGAAYNEQFF. CDR3 sequence (DNA): TGTGCCAGCAGCTTAGAGGGGGCAGCCTACAATGAGCAGTTCTTC.

This clonotype was detected a few times. The CDR3 bases are TGTGCCATCAGTAAGGGACTAGCGGAAAAAGAGACCCAGTACTTC. Protein product: CAISKGLAEKETQYF. The chain joins TRBV10-3 to TRBJ2-5, with 11 bases aligning to TRBD2. This CDR3 is built from 15 residues. With 5 bases clipped from V and 3 bases from J, the junction kept 5 bases outside the gene matches. Germline V gives CDR1 ENHRY, CDR2 SYGVKD.

This clonotype was counted only a few times. The V and J genes are TRBV15 and TRBJ2-7; D is possibly TRBD2 (5 bases). Trimming took 8 bases from V and 2 from J, leaving 10 bases between them. The CDR3 spans 12 residues. Germline CDR1 reads LNHNV; CDR2 reads YYDKDF (reference sequence). CDR3 DNA sequence: TGTGCCACCGGTGGGAGTACCTACGAGCAGTACTTC. Protein product: CATGGSTYEQYF.

Ten or more counts support this clonotype. This chain uses TRBV20-1 with TRBJ2-3; D uncertain. Trimming shortened V by 2 bases and J by 0 bases, and 9 bases separated the two germline ends. The CDR3 contains 14 residues. Germline CDR1 reads DFQATT; CDR2 reads SNEGSKA (reference sequence). CDR3 amino acids: CSARFWTSTDTQYF. DNA of the CDR3: TGCAGTGCTAGATTTTGGACCAGCACAGATACGCAGTATTTT.

This clonotype was detected a few times. This chain links TRBV6-1 with TRBJ2-1; 11 bases agree with TRBD2. The CDR3 spans 15 residues. CDR1 MNHNS and CDR2 SASEGT come from the germline V gene. V trimming: 1 base; J trimming: 6 bases; junction bases outside the gene matches: 2. The chain's CDR3 is CASSEETSGANEQFF. The CDR3 nucleotides read TGTGCCAGCAGTGAAGAGACTAGCGGGGCCAATGAGCAGTTCTTC.

This clonotype was found a few times. The rearrangement links TRBV6-5 to TRBJ1-1; TRBD1 aligns across 7 bases. This CDR3 contains 13 residues. From germline, CDR1 is MNHEY and CDR2 SVGAGI. With 7 bases clipped from V and 3 bases from J, the junction kept 5 bases outside the gene matches. The CDR3 DNA is TGTGCCAGCATTATGACAGGGTACACTGAAGCTTTCTTT. As protein: CASIMTGYTEAFF.

A few counts support this clonotype. The CDR3 region is CSARPGGVTDTQYF. CDR3 coding DNA: TGCAGTGCTAGGCCCGGGGGGGTGACAGATACGCAGTATTTT. This chain joins TRBV20-1 and TRBJ2-3; TRBD2 agrees at 8 bases. Unmatched junction bases numbered 5, after V lost 3 bases and J lost 3 bases. Germline CDR1 and CDR2: DFQATT and SNEGSKA (reference sequence). This CDR3 is built from 14 residues.

The V gene is TRBV20-1, the J gene TRBJ2-1, with TRBD2 identical over 10 bases. V was clipped by 3 bases and J by 6 bases; unmatched bases: 11. The length of the CDR3 is 16 residues. The germline gives CDR1 DFQATT, CDR2 SNEGSKA (reference sequence). CDR3 DNA sequence: TGCAGTGCTAGTTCTAGCGGGGGACAAGGGGGCAATGAGCAGTTCTTC. It is translated as CSASSSGGQGGNEQFF.

The J gene is TRBJ2-5, the V gene TRBV7-9; D remains unclear. The CDR3 is 16 amino acids. Trimming took off 5 bases at V and 5 bases at J, with 21 bases between the two ends. CDR1 and CDR2 (germline): SEHNR, FQNEAQ (reference sequence). This chain's CDR3 is CASSPRLTEVPETQYF. DNA for the CDR3: TGTGCCAGCAGCCCGAGGTTGACGGAAGTCCCGGAGACCCAGTACTTC.